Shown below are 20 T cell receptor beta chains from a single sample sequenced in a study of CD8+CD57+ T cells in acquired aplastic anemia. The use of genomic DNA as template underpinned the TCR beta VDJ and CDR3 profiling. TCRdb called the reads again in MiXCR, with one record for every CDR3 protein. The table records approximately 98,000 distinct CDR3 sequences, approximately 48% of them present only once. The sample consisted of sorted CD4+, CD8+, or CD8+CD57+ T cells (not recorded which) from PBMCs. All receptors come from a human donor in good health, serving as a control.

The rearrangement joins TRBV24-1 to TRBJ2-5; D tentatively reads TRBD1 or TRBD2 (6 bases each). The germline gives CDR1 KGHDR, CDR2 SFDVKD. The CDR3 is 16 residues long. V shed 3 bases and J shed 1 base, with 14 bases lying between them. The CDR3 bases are TGTGCCACCAGTGATACGGAGGGGGGAGTCCAAGAGACCCAGTACTTC. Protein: CATSDTEGGVQETQYF.

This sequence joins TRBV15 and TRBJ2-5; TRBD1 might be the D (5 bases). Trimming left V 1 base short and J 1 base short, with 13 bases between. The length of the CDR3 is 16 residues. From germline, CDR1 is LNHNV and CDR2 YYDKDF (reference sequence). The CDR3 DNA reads TGTGCCACCAGCAGAGTACCACTAAGGGGCCAAGAGACCCAGTACTTC. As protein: CATSRVPLRGQETQYF.

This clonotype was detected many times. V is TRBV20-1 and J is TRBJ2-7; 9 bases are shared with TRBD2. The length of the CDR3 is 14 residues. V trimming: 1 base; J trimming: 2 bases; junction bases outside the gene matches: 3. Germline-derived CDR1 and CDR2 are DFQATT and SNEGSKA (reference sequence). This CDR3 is CSARAGLATYEQYF. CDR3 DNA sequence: TGCAGTGCTAGAGCCGGACTAGCGACCTACGAGCAGTACTTC.

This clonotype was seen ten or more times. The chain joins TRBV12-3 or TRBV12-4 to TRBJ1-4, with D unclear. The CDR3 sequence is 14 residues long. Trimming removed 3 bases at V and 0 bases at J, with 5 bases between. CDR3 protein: CASSFHATNEKLFF. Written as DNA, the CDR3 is TGTGCCAGCAGTTTCCATGCAACTAATGAAAAACTGTTTTTT.

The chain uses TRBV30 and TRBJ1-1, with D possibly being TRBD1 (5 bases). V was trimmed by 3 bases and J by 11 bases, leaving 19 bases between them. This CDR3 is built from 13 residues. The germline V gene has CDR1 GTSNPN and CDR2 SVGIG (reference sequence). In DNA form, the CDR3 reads TGTGCCTGGAGGTCTGACAGAGGGCGAAGTGCTTTCTTT. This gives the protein CAWRSDRGRSAFF.

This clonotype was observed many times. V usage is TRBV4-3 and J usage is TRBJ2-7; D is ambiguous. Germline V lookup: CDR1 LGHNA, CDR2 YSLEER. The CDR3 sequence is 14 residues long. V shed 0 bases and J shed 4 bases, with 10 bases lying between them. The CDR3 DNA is TGCGCCAGCAGCCAAGAGTTGGCATTTTACGAGCAGTACTTC. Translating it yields CASSQELAFYEQYF.

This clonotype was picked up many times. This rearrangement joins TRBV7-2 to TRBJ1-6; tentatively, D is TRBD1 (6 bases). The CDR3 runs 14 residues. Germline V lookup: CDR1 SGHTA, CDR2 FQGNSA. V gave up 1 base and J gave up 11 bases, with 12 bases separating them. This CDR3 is CASSLGGLSTPLHF. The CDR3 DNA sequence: TGTGCCAGCAGCTTAGGGGGGCTTAGTACACCCCTCCACTTT.

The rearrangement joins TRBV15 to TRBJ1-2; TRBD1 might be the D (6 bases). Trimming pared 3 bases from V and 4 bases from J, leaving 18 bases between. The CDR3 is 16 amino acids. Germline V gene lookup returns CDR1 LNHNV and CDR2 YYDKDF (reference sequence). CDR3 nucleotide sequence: TGTGCCACCAGCAGGGGGGGCAGGGCGGCTATCTATGGCTACACCTTC. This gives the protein CATSRGGRAAIYGYTF.

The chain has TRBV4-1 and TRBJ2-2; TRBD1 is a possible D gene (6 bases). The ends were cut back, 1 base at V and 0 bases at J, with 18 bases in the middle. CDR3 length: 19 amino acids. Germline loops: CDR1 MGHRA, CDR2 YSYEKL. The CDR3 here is CASSQGDIVGTPNTGELFF. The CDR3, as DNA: TGCGCCAGCAGCCAAGGAGATATAGTGGGGACACCGAACACCGGGGAGCTGTTTTTT.

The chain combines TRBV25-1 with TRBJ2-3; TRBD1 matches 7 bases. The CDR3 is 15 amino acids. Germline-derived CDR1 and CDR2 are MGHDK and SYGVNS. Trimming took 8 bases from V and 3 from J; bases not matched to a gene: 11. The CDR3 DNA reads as TGTGCCAGCGCCAAGCGAGGGGGCGGGACAGATACGCAGTATTTT. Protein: CASAKRGGGTDTQYF. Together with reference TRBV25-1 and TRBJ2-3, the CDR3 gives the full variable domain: EADIYQTPRYLVIGTGKKITLECSQTMGHDKMYWYQQDPGMELHLIHYSYGVNSTEKGDLSSESTVSRIRTEHFPLTLESARPSHTSQYLCASAKRGGGTDTQYFGPGTRLTVL.

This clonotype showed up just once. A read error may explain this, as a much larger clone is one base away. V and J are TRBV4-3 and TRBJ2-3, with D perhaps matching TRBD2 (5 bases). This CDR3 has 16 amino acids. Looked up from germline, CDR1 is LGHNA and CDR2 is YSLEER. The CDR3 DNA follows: TGCGCCAGCAGCCAAGATCGGGAAGGAGAAGCAGATACGCAGTGTTTT. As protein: CASSQDREGEADTQCF.

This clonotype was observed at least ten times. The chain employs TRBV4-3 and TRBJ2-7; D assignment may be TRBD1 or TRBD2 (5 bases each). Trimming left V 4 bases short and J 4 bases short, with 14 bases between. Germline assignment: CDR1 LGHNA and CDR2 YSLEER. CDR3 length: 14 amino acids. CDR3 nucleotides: TGCGCCAGCAGCCCCAACGGGGACCCGTACGAGCAGTACTTC. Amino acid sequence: CASSPNGDPYEQYF.

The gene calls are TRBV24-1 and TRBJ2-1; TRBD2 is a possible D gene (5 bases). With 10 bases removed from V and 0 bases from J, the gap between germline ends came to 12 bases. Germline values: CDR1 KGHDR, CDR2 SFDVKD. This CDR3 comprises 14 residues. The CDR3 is CATEDGSSYNEQFF. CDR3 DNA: TGTGCCACGGAGGACGGTAGCTCCTACAATGAGCAGTTCTTC.

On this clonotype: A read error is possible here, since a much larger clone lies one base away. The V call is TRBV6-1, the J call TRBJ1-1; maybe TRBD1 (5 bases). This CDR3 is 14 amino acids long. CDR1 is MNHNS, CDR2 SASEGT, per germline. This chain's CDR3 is CANSRRGKNTEAFF. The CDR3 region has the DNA TGTGCCAACAGTCGCCGGGGGAAGAACACTGAAGCTTTCTTT.

Here the CDR3 reads CASMRGRDYGYTF. CDR3 bases: TGTGCCAGCATGAGGGGTCGGGACTATGGCTACACCTTC. The V gene is TRBV2, the J gene TRBJ1-2; TRBD1 might be the D (5 bases). The CDR3 consists of 13 residues. The germline CDR1 and CDR2 sequences are SNHLY and FYNNEI. With 7 bases removed from V and 3 bases from J, the gap between germline ends came to 12 bases.

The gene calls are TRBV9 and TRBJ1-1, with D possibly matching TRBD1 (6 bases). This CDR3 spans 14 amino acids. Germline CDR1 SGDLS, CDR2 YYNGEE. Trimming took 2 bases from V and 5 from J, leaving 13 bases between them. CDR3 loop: CASSVRGANTEAFF. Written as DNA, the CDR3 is TGTGCCAGCAGCGTCAGGGGCGCGAATACTGAAGCTTTCTTT.

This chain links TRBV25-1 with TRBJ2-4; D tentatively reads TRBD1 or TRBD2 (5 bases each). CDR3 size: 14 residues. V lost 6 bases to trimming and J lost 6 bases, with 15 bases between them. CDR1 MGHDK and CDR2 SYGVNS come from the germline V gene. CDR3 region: CASSLGRGINIQYF. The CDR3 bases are TGTGCCAGCAGCTTGGGTCGGGGCATAAACATTCAGTACTTC.

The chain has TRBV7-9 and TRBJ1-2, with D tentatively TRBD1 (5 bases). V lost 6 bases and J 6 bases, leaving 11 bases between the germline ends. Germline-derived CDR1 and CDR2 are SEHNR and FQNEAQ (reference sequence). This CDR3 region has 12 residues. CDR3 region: CASSLTVDGYTF. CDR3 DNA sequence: TGTGCCAGCAGTTTGACAGTTGATGGCTACACCTTC.

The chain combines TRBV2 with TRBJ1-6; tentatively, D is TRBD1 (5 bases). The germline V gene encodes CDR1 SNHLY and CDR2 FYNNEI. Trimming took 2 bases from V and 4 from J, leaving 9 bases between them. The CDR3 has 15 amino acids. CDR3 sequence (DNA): TGTGCCAGCAGTGAACAGGGCGCATATAATTCACCCCTCCACTTT. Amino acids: CASSEQGAYNSPLHF.

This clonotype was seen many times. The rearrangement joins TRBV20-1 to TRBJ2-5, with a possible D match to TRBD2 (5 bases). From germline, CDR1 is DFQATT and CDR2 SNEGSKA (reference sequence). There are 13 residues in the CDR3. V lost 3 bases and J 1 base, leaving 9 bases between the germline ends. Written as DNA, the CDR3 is TGCAGTGCTAGCCTAGCAGGCCAAGAGACCCAGTACTTC. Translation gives CSASLAGQETQYF.